Each of the 16 T cell receptor beta chains below was sequenced from the same sample in a study of blood T cell repertoires in COVID-19. Repertoires were generated with immunoSEQ multiplex PCR, while TCRdb's copy carries only in-frame clones and drops some. The repertoire holds some 200,000 clones, with about 86% as singletons. Sequencing used peripheral blood. Receptors were obtained from a man aged 30 to 45 with active or convalescent COVID-19.

V gene TRBV27 combines with J gene TRBJ2-1, with 8 bases aligning to TRBD2. Germline V gene data show CDR1 as MNHEY and CDR2 as SMNVEV (reference sequence). The CDR3 length is 17 residues. The junction had 18 bases not matched to a gene; V was cut back by 5 bases and J by 9 bases. The CDR3 is CASSTLSGGLGMGEQFF. The CDR3 region has the DNA TGTGCCAGCAGTACGCTAAGCGGGGGCCTGGGGATGGGTGAGCAGTTCTTC.

The chain recombines TRBV5-4 with TRBJ2-1; weak D call: TRBD2 (6 bases). The CDR3 runs to 16 residues. Germline V gene data show CDR1 as SGHNT and CDR2 as YYREEE (reference sequence). The V gene lost 4 bases and the J gene lost 2 bases, with 16 bases spanning the gap. Here the CDR3 reads CASSPTTSSPYNEQFF. For the CDR3, the DNA is TGTGCCAGCAGCCCGACGACTAGTAGCCCCTACAATGAGCAGTTCTTC.

The chain couples TRBV4-1 to TRBJ1-5, with D uncertain. Trimming shortened V by 4 bases and J by 5 bases, and 9 bases separated the two germline ends. Germline V CDR1 and CDR2: MGHRA, YSYEKL. There are 13 residues in the CDR3. The CDR3 DNA reads TGCGCCAGCAGCCCCGCCCGGGATCAGCCCCAGCATTTT. It yields the protein CASSPARDQPQHF.

V usage is TRBV5-4 and J usage is TRBJ2-2; 8 nucleotides match TRBD2. Germline assignment: CDR1 SGHNT and CDR2 YYREEE (reference sequence). This CDR3 comprises 15 residues. V lost 2 bases to trimming and J lost 2 bases; unmatched junction nucleotides: 2. CDR3 bases: TGTGCCAGCAGCTTCGCGGGGGGTAACACCGGGGAGCTGTTTTTT. It yields the protein CASSFAGGNTGELFF.

The genes are TRBV6-5 and TRBJ1-2; a possible D gene is TRBD1 (5 bases). This CDR3 comprises 14 residues. CDR1 is MNHEY and CDR2 is SVGAGI in the germline V gene. Between the trimmed V and J ends, which lost 0 bases and 3 bases, there was a span of 8 bases. The chain's CDR3 is CASSYSARDYGYTF. The DNA for the CDR3 is TGTGCCAGCAGTTACTCAGCCAGGGACTATGGCTACACCTTC.

The chain is built from TRBV10-3 and TRBJ1-1; tentative D call: TRBD1 (6 bases). V was shortened by 4 bases and J by 2 bases, with 20 bases between the two germline ends. In germline, CDR1 is ENHRY, CDR2 SYGVKD. The CDR3 covers 17 residues. The CDR3 region has the DNA TGTGCCATCAGTGCCGTCCGACAGGCTTACGGAAACACTGAAGCTTTCTTT. As protein: CAISAVRQAYGNTEAFF.

The chain combines TRBV6-1 with TRBJ1-5, with 11 bases matching TRBD1. V dropped 2 bases and J dropped 6; count of bases not matched to a gene: 12. CDR3 length: 18 amino acids. Germline lookup yields CDR1 MNHNS and CDR2 SASEGT. The CDR3, as DNA: TGTGCCAGCAGTGAATTCGGGGACAGGGGGGCGGGTGGTCAGCCCCAGCATTTT. Residues: CASSEFGDRGAGGQPQHF.

J is TRBJ2-5 and V is TRBV6-1; 8 positions match TRBD1. This CDR3 spans 15 amino acids. Per the germline V gene, CDR1 is MNHNS and CDR2 is SASEGT. V shed 3 bases and J 1 base; nucleotides not matched to a gene: 4. CDR3 nucleotide sequence: TGTGCCAGCAGTGAGCATACAGGGGGCCAAGAGACCCAGTACTTC. Translating it yields CASSEHTGGQETQYF.

This clone was seen just once. The chain couples TRBV7-8 to TRBJ1-1; 7 bases are a match to TRBD1. With 5 bases clipped from V and 11 bases from J, the junction kept 8 bases outside the gene matches. CDR1 is SGHVS, CDR2 FQNEAQ, per germline. This CDR3 is built from 12 residues. CDR3 region: CASSQLGQRAFF. CDR3 sequence (DNA): TGTGCCAGCAGCCAGCTGGGACAGCGGGCTTTCTTT.

This clone has a handful of counts. V gene TRBV4-1 combines with J gene TRBJ2-5; the D is unclear. The CDR3 sequence is 12 residues long. Germline CDR1 MGHRA, CDR2 YSYEKL. V was cut by 3 bases and J by 3 bases, with 5 bases left in between. CDR3 residues: CASSQAEETQYF. The CDR3 region has the DNA TGCGCCAGCAGCCAGGCGGAAGAGACCCAGTACTTC.

The V gene is TRBV5-1, the J gene TRBJ1-1; TRBD1 matches 7 bases. Germline CDR1 SGHRS, CDR2 YFSETQ. Germline trimming cut 3 bases from V and 10 bases from J; bases unmatched to any gene: 12. This CDR3 is built from 14 residues. The DNA for the CDR3 is TGCGCCAGCAGCTCCGACAGGGTTGGAGGGGGAGCTTTCTTT. Translated, it gives CASSSDRVGGGAFF.

The chain has TRBV5-1 and TRBJ2-1, with a tentative D call TRBD2 (5 bases). Per the germline V gene, CDR1 is SGHRS and CDR2 is YFSETQ. V dropped 1 base and J dropped 14 bases, with 19 bases sitting between them. This CDR3 region has 14 residues. CDR3 in DNA: TGCGCCAGCAGCTTGTCGCCTAGCCCACCCTTTGAGTTCTTC. Translating it yields CASSLSPSPPFEFF.

This clone was seen only a few times. The chain uses TRBV9 and TRBJ1-2; tentatively, D is TRBD1 (6 bases). The CDR3 covers 14 residues. CDR1 SGDLS and CDR2 YYNGEE come from the germline V gene. V was cut by 0 bases and J by 8 bases, with 14 bases left in between. The CDR3 region is CASSVAGALGGYTF. CDR3 bases: TGTGCCAGCAGCGTAGCAGGGGCATTAGGGGGCTACACCTTC.

The CDR3 loop reads CASRGGASYEQYV. CDR3 DNA sequence: TGTGCCAGCAGAGGTGGGGCCTCGTACGAGCAGTACGTC. The chain is built from TRBV6-5 and TRBJ2-7; TRBD1 might be the D (5 bases). CDR1 and CDR2 from the germline V gene are MNHEY and SVGAGI. This CDR3 has 13 amino acids. V was shortened by 6 bases and J by 4 bases, with 13 bases between the two germline ends.

The genes are TRBV4-2 and TRBJ2-3; 8 bases match TRBD2. With V trimmed by 1 base and J by 4 bases, 7 bases remained unmatched. Germline V CDR1 and CDR2: LGHNA, YNFKEQ. The CDR3 runs to 16 residues. CDR3 amino acids: CASSQASPGGSDTQYF. The DNA for the CDR3 is TGTGCCAGCAGCCAAGCGTCCCCGGGAGGGTCAGATACGCAGTATTTT.

The table lists this clone with a few counts. The chain carries TRBV10-3 and TRBJ1-1, with 10 bases fitting TRBD1. In germline, CDR1 is ENHRY, CDR2 SYGVKD. This CDR3 spans 17 amino acids. Germline trimming cut 0 bases from V and 4 bases from J; bases unmatched to any gene: 8. The CDR3, as DNA: TGTGCCATCAGTGAGTCTGGACAGGGGGTTGGGACCACTGAAGCTTTCTTT. Its translation: CAISESGQGVGTTEAFF.